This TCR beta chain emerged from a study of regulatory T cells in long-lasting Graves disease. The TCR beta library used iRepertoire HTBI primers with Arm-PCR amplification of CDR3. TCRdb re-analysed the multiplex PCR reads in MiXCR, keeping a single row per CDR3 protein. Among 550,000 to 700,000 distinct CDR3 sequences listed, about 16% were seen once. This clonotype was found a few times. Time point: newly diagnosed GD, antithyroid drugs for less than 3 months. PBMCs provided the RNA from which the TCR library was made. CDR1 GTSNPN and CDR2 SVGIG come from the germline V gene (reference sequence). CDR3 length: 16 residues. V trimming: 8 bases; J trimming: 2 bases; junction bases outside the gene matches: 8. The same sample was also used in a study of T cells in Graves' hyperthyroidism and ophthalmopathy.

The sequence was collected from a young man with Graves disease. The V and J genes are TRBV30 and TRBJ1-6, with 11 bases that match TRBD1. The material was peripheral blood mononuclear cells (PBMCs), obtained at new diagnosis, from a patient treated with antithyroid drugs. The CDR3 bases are TGTGCCGCCACGCGGACAGGGGGCACCTATAATTCACCCCTCCACTTT. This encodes CAATRTGGTYNSPLHF.